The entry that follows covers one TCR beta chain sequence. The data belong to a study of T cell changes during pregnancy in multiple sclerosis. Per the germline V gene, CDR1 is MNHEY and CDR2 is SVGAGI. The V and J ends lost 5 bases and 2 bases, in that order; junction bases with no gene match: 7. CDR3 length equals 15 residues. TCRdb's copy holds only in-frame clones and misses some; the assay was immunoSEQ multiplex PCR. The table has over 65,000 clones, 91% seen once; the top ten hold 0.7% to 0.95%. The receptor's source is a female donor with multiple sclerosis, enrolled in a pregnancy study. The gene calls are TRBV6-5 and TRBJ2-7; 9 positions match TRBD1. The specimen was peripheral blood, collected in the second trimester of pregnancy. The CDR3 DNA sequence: TGTGCCAGCAGTGGCGGACAGGGGAACGCCTACGAGCAGTACTTC. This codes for CASSGGQGNAYEQYF.